This T cell receptor beta chain was captured in a study of T cell repertoires in cytomegalovirus infection. Overall study: The public TCR beta signatures pointed to both CMV infection and matching HLA type. Broader study findings: Predominance within the ex vivo response was attributable to HLA-C-restricted CMV-specific TCR beta clonotypes. CMV carriers with the relevant HLA were identified by cumulative public TCR beta family frequency.

The V and J ends lost 6 bases and 11 bases respectively, with 20 bases between them. CDR3 size: 13 residues. Germline CDR1 is MNHEY and CDR2 is SMNVEV (reference sequence). With regard to this clonotype: The antigen is unknown.

Each CDR3 protein is one row after TCRdb ran MiXCR on the reads. Of fewer than 200,000 distinct CDR3 sequences listed, about 20% are singletons. The chain couples TRBV27 to TRBJ2-7, with D unresolved. The sample consisted of PBMCs. This sequence was found in a human donor in good health (CMV status not recorded). Some clones in this sample may be carry-over from other donors' samples. CDR3 DNA sequence: TGTGCCAGCAGAGGCCCCGGCCAACGCCGCAAGTACTTC. The encoded protein is CASRGPGQRRKYF.